These 14 T cell receptor beta chains were sequenced from one sample in a study of T cell repertoires in cytomegalovirus infection. TCRdb recomputed calls from the reads with MiXCR, one row per CDR3 protein. This table has about 490,000 distinct CDR3 sequences, more than 15% appearing once. The sample comprised CD8+ T cells from PBMCs. These receptors were collected from a human donor in good health (CMV status not recorded). Some clones in this sample may be carry-over from other donors' samples.

In its sample, this clonotype was seen a few times. The genes are TRBV5-6 and TRBJ2-1, with D perhaps given as TRBD1 or TRBD2 (5 bases each). CDR1 and CDR2 from the germline V gene are SGHDT and YYEEEE. V was clipped by 0 bases and J by 6 bases, with 10 bases between them. The CDR3 sequence is 14 residues long. The CDR3 nucleotides are TGTGCCAGCAGCTTGGAGGGGCGGGTCAATGAGCAGTTCTTC. This sequence encodes CASSLEGRVNEQFF.

This clonotype was counted between two and nine times. The chain recombines TRBV2 with TRBJ1-5; tentative D call: TRBD1 (6 bases). V lost 7 bases, J lost 2 bases, and 15 bases lay in between. The CDR3 is made up of 15 amino acids. Germline CDR1 is SNHLY and CDR2 is FYNNEI. In DNA form, the CDR3 reads TGTGCCAGCATGGGGAGGGGGGCTGGCAATCAGCCCCAGCATTTT. It codes for CASMGRGAGNQPQHF.

This clonotype came up many times. The chain uses TRBV11-2 and TRBJ2-3; 9 nucleotides agree with TRBD2. The CDR3 is 16 amino acids. J lost 2 bases, V lost 5 bases, and 8 bases had no gene match. CDR1 and CDR2 (germline): SGHAT, FQNNGV. CDR3 region: CASSTTSGPDTDTQYF. CDR3 DNA sequence: TGTGCCAGCAGCACTACTAGCGGGCCGGACACAGATACGCAGTATTTT.

This clonotype has just a few counts. V is TRBV5-5 and J is TRBJ2-2; D uncertain. The V end lost 2 bases, the J end lost 8 bases, and 4 bases lay between the germline ends. The CDR3 sequence is 11 residues long. Germline V CDR1 and CDR2: SGHKS, YYEKEE (reference sequence). The CDR3 DNA sequence: TGTGCCAGCAGCTTTGTGGGGGAGCTGTTTTTT. This sequence encodes CASSFVGELFF.

On this clonotype itself: This may come from a read error, since a much larger clone is one base off. This chain connects TRBV4-1 to TRBJ2-1, with no clear D. Germline V gene data show CDR1 as MGHRA and CDR2 as YSYEKL. The CDR3 runs to 11 residues. CDR3 nucleotides: TGCGCCAGCAGCCACAGAAATGAGCAGTTATTC. Its translation is CASSHRNEQLF.

Regarding this clonotype: This could be a read error, since a much larger clone is one nucleotide away. J is TRBJ1-5 and V is TRBV28; D is unclear. Germline CDR1 reads MDHEN; CDR2 reads SYDVKM. The V gene lost 8 bases and the J gene lost 0 bases, with 14 bases spanning the gap. This CDR3 comprises 15 residues. The CDR3 loop is CASHTTIDSNQPQHF. The CDR3 bases are TGTGCCAGCCATACAACCATAGATAGCAATCAGCCCCAGCATTTT.

This clonotype appeared many times. The genes are TRBV14 and TRBJ2-7; 8 nucleotides line up with TRBD1. Germline CDR1 reads SGHDN; CDR2 reads FVKESK. The CDR3 has 15 amino acids. The J segment lost 6 bases and the V segment lost 3 bases, leaving 10 bases of the junction unmatched. The CDR3 nucleotides are TGTGCCAGCAGCCAGGCCGGACAGGGTCGAGCCGAGCAGTACTTC. This codes for CASSQAGQGRAEQYF. Supplemented by reference TRBV14 and TRBJ2-7, the full variable domain reads EAGVTQFPSHSVIEKGQTVTLRCDPISGHDNLYWYRRVMGKEIKFLLHFVKESKQDESGMPNNRFLAERTGGTYSTLKVQPAELEDSGVYFCASSQAGQGRAEQYFGPGTRLTVT.

This clonotype was recorded many times. The J gene is TRBJ2-7, the V gene TRBV5-4, with a tentative D call TRBD1 (6 bases). The CDR3 length is 13 residues. Germline CDR1 and CDR2: SGHNT and YYREEE (reference sequence). Trimming pared 7 bases from V and 0 bases from J, leaving 11 bases between. This CDR3 is CASGDRSSYEQYF. The CDR3 region has the DNA TGTGCCAGCGGAGACAGGAGCTCCTACGAGCAGTACTTC.

The V call is TRBV20-1, the J call TRBJ1-1; D is unresolved. The V gene lost 5 bases and the J gene lost 1 base, with 11 bases spanning the gap. The CDR3 is 13 amino acids. CDR1 and CDR2 (germline): DFQATT, SNEGSKA (reference sequence). The CDR3: CSALLPGNTEAFF. As DNA, the CDR3 is TGCAGTGCTTTACTGCCAGGGAACACTGAAGCTTTCTTT.

Turning to this clonotype: Relative to the germline gene, one junction end is altered; a read error may explain this. V usage is TRBV7-8 and J usage is TRBJ2-1; 8 bases are a match to TRBD2. The germline CDR1 and CDR2 sequences are SGHVS and FQNEAQ. The CDR3 has 16 amino acids. The CDR3 here is CASSSSRSGGYNDQFF. In DNA form, the CDR3 reads TGTGCAAGCAGCTCCTCACGAAGCGGGGGATACAATGATCAGTTCTTC.

The V gene is TRBV24-1, the J gene TRBJ2-1, with 9 bases identical to TRBD2. The CDR3 runs to 16 residues. Per the germline V gene, CDR1 is KGHDR and CDR2 is SFDVKD. V lost 6 bases, J lost 7 bases, and 12 bases stayed unmatched. The CDR3 DNA follows: TGTGCCACCAGTCCCACGGTAGCGGGAGAGTCGAATGAGCAGTTCTTC. Its protein is CATSPTVAGESNEQFF.

This clonotype showed up just a few times. The V and J genes are TRBV19 and TRBJ1-5, with D unresolved. This CDR3 comprises 16 residues. The V end was cut by 3 bases, the J end by 2 bases, with 14 bases between. Germline CDR1 is LNHDA and CDR2 is SQIVND (reference sequence). The CDR3 protein is CASSIVRVNGNQPQHF. The CDR3 DNA reads TGTGCCAGTAGTATTGTGAGGGTAAACGGCAATCAGCCCCAGCATTTT.

This clonotype was observed at least ten times. The chain has TRBV7-2 and TRBJ2-6; D remains ambiguous. Germline V gene data show CDR1 as SGHTA and CDR2 as FQGNSA. This CDR3 is 16 amino acids long. V was pared by 5 bases and J by 0 bases, with 11 bases between. Written as DNA, the CDR3 is TGTGCCAGCAGCCCCAGACTGATCTCTGGGGCCAACGTCCTGACTTTC. The encoded protein is CASSPRLISGANVLTF.

The V and J genes are TRBV7-9 and TRBJ1-5, with 7 bases matching TRBD1. The trim removed 5 bases at V and 3 bases at J, leaving 7 bases unmatched. The CDR3 length is 15 residues. CDR1 SEHNR and CDR2 FQNEAQ come from the germline V gene (reference sequence). In DNA form, the CDR3 reads TGTGCCAGCAGCGGAAAAGGGACAGACAATCAGCCCCAGCATTTT. Its protein product is CASSGKGTDNQPQHF.